This T cell receptor beta chain was identified during a study of cytomegalovirus exposure and HLA in healthy donors. Study-level information: The 120 or so validation repertoires, a later analysis reported, used the same platform as the approximately 670 first-cohort repertoires.

Sequencing used immunoSEQ multiplex PCR; TCRdb keeps in-frame clones, though not all of them. This table holds fewer than 200,000 clones, roughly 86% found once. With regard to this clone: The antigen is not known.

CDR3 length equals 13 residues. Trimming took off 7 bases at V and 4 bases at J, with 13 bases between the two ends. The V gene's germline CDR1 is MNHNY and CDR2 SVGAGI (reference sequence). Findings and caveats of the study: It was confirmed in vitro that a few of the CMV-associated chains were specific for CMV antigens. Within the 130 or so validation repertoires, first-cohort TCR clusters tended to co-occur, according to a later analysis. The classifier was said to identify cytomegalovirus status with high specificity and sensitivity.

The chain recombines TRBV6-6 with TRBJ2-5; perhaps TRBD1 as D (6 bases). The receptor was isolated from a man between 18 and 29 years old in good health and CMV-seropositive. The sequencing input was PBMCs. CDR3 protein: CASKLLGGETQYF. The CDR3 DNA sequence: TGTGCCAGCAAATTACTAGGGGGAGAGACCCAGTACTTC.